Here is one T cell receptor beta chain with its context. The sample is drawn from a study of blood T cell repertoires in COVID-19. Turning to the study itself: Researchers got acute and convalescent COVID-19 samples from the United States, Italy and Spain.

V was cut by 4 bases and J by 0 bases, with 14 bases left in between. Germline CDR1 SGHKS, CDR2 YYEKEE (reference sequence). This CDR3 spans 16 amino acids. Assay: immunoSEQ multiplex PCR; the TCRdb copy retains only in-frame clones and omits some. The sample shows approximately 490,000 clones, about 88% of them seen only once. This receptor was taken from a woman aged 55-69 years who had recovered from COVID-19. The chain couples TRBV5-5 to TRBJ1-3, with D unresolved. Sequenced material: PBMCs or T cells enriched from blood (not recorded which). As DNA, the CDR3 is TGTGCCAGCAGCGGGCCGGGGAGCCTCTCTGGAAACACCATATATTTT. Residues: CASSGPGSLSGNTIYF.